The rows below give T cell receptor beta chains drawn from one sample of a study of T-cell reconstitution after alpha-beta-depleted transplantation in children. TCRdb passed the PCR reads through MiXCR, listing each CDR3 protein once. The sample yields roughly 590,000 distinct CDR3 sequences, roughly 17% seen once. Sequenced material: PBMCs from the stem cell graft donor, taken from the stem cell graft. The receptors here all came from a human donor who donated a stem cell graft to a child with acute myeloid leukemia. Both conserved end residues are part of each CDR3. The order of the fields is D gene, V gene, J gene, clone size, CDR3 protein, CDR3 DNA. The D gene is left open where the match is weak. Expanded clones are given a class, and other clones once, few, many or no size at all.

>TRBD2|TRBV20-1|TRBJ2-1|few
CSASLTRGGTYNEQFF
TGCAGTGCTAGTCTCACTCGGGGGGGTACCTACAATGAGCAGTTCTTC
>.|TRBV5-1|TRBJ2-3|.
CASSSSTSLPDTQYF
TGCGCCAGCAGCTCTAGTACTTCGCTGCCAGATACGCAGTATTTT
>.|TRBV7-9|TRBJ1-5|few
CASSAPGGTQHF
TGTGCCAGCAGCGCCCCGGGAGGCACCCAGCATTTT
>.|TRBV13|TRBJ1-3|.
CASSSPLNTIYF
TGTGCCAGCAGCTCCCCATTAAACACCATATATTTT
>.|TRBV20-1|TRBJ2-1|once
CSARAPGVGSYNEQFF
TGCAGTGCTAGAGCCCCAGGGGTGGGGTCCTACAATGAGCAGTTCTTC
>.|TRBV12-3/TRBV12-4|TRBJ2-7|few
CASSLGSGETTYEQYF
TGTGCCAGCAGTTTAGGATCGGGGGAAACGACCTACGAGCAGTACTTC
>TRBD1|TRBV12-3/TRBV12-4|TRBJ1-5|many
CASRPTGGRQPQHF
TGTGCCAGCAGACCTACAGGGGGTAGGCAGCCCCAGCATTTT
>.|TRBV20-1|TRBJ1-1|.
CCARDLQGHTGTEAFF
TGCTGTGCTAGAGATCTACAGGGCCACACGGGGACTGAAGCTTTCTTT
>.|TRBV4-3|TRBJ1-4|.
CASSLRVTNEKLFF
TGCGCCAGCAGCCTCAGGGTAACTAATGAAAAACTGTTTTTT
>TRBD2|TRBV2|TRBJ2-3|.
CASSVAGGYTDTQYF
TGTGCCAGCAGCGTAGCGGGGGGTTACACAGATACGCAGTATTTT
>.|TRBV7-9|TRBJ2-1|.
CASRTFNEQFF
TGTGCCAGCCGGACCTTCAATGAGCAGTTCTTC
>.|TRBV20-1|TRBJ2-6|.
CSARVDQVNSGANVLTF
TGCAGTGCTAGAGTAGATCAGGTTAACTCTGGGGCCAACGTCCTGACTTTC
>TRBD2|TRBV7-8|TRBJ2-1|.
CASSLDSPPSGQFF
TGTGCCAGCAGCTTAGATTCTCCCCCTAGCGGGCAGTTCTTC
>.|TRBV10-3|TRBJ1-2|.
CAISESGDNYGYTF
TGTGCCATCAGTGAGTCGGGGGATAACTATGGCTACACCTTC
>.|TRBV20-1|TRBJ1-6|many
CSAFKPGGDNSPLHF
TGCAGTGCTTTTAAGCCCGGGGGCGACAATTCACCCCTCCACTTT
>.|TRBV5-5|TRBJ2-4|many
CASSLEGVAKNIQYF
TGTGCCAGCAGCTTAGAGGGAGTAGCCAAAAACATTCAGTACTTC
>.|TRBV7-2|TRBJ2-7|.
CASSSLWVYEQYF
TGTGCCAGCAGCTCCCTTTGGGTCTACGAGCAGTACTTC
>TRBD1|TRBV11-2|TRBJ2-2|few
CASSPGQGRAGELFF
TGTGCCAGCAGCCCAGGACAGGGGAGGGCCGGGGAGCTGTTTTTT